These 3 T cell receptor beta chains originate from one sample sequenced in a study of T cells after yellow fever vaccination. TCRdb itself ran the 5' RACE reads through MiXCR, one entry per CDR3 protein. The sample lists about 500,000 distinct CDR3 sequences; 17% were seen once. The specimen comprised PBMCs, sampled roughly 5 days after the first yellow fever vaccination. The receptors derive from a man aged 18 to 29 who received the YFV17D yellow fever vaccine.

The chain recombines TRBV2 with TRBJ1-1, with TRBD1 as a possible D gene (5 bases). Trimming left V 7 bases short and J 0 bases short, with 9 bases between. Germline-derived CDR1 and CDR2 are SNHLY and FYNNEI. The CDR3 is 13 amino acids. The CDR3 spells CASTDRMNTEAFF. The CDR3 coding sequence is TGTGCCAGCACTGACAGAATGAACACTGAAGCTTTCTTT.

There are a few counts of this clonotype. The chain has TRBV5-1 and TRBJ2-5, with D maybe TRBD2 (5 bases). The V and J ends lost 3 bases and 5 bases respectively, with 20 bases between them. The CDR3 has 16 residues. From germline, CDR1 is SGHRS and CDR2 YFSETQ. The CDR3 sequence is CASSSPGERVRETQYF. The CDR3 bases are TGCGCCAGCAGCTCCCCCGGGGAAAGGGTCCGGGAGACCCAGTACTTC.

The table lists this clonotype with a few counts. The gene calls are TRBV21-1 and TRBJ2-7; the D call TRBD1 from the table was never checked on the DNA. TRBV21-1 constitutes a pseudogene. CDR3 length: 15 residues. The CDR3 region is CASSKEEGARTEQYF. The CDR3 bases are TGTGCCAGCAGCAAAGAGGAGGGGGCGAGAACCGAGCAGTACTTC.